This T cell receptor beta chain was captured by sequencing in a study of molecular identifiers for immune sequencing clone quantification. A single record per CDR3 protein comes from TCRdb applying MiXCR to the PCR reads. The sample gives 90,000 to 120,000 distinct CDR3 sequences, under 40% of which show up once; under 5.5% is in the top ten. Findings and limits, study-wide: Over 99% of effector molecules, yet under 1% of naive-cell molecules, were held by clones above 20 RNA copies.

Regarding this clonotype: The antigen is unknown.

This CDR3 spans 14 amino acids. CDR1 and CDR2 (germline): MDHEN, SYDVKM. The ends were cut back, 6 bases at V and 4 bases at J, with 13 bases in the middle. This clonotype originated in a human donor in good health. Some libraries in this study had Jurkat cell RNA spiked in. The sequencing input was naive CD8+ T cells from blood, with Jurkat cell RNA spiked in. The subset denotes: FACS-sorted CD8+CD4-CCR7+CD45RA+ naive T cells. The chain has TRBV28 and TRBJ1-5; no firm D call. The CDR3 loop is CASRPERLNQPQHF. The CDR3 DNA is TGTGCCAGCAGACCTGAACGGTTAAATCAGCCCCAGCATTTT.